This TCR beta chain was obtained from a study of graft-versus-host responses after intestinal transplantation. Using immunoSEQ multiplex PCR, the repertoire was profiled, and TCRdb retains in-frame clones only, with some absent. The sample has roughly 6,900 clones, around a quarter seen once. This clone was observed at least ten times. CDR3 length: 12 amino acids. The germline CDR1 and CDR2 sequences are MNHNY and SVGAGI (reference sequence). V lost 0 bases, J lost 5 bases, and 4 bases lay in between. Each mixed lymphocyte reaction held approximately 200,000 CFSE-labeled responders and approximately 200,000 irradiated violet-dye-labeled stimulators.

This chain connects TRBV6-6 to TRBJ2-5, with no clear D. Sequenced here: alloreactive CD8+ T cells from a mixed lymphocyte reaction culture, sampled before transplantation. Described subset: CFSE-low proliferating T cells sorted from approximately six-day pre-transplant mixed lymphocyte reaction (GvH or HvG direction). The clonotype was recovered from a human patient who was an organ donor for intestinal transplantation. This CDR3 reads CASSYSGETQYF. DNA for the CDR3: TGTGCCAGCAGTTACTCAGGGGAGACCCAGTACTTC.